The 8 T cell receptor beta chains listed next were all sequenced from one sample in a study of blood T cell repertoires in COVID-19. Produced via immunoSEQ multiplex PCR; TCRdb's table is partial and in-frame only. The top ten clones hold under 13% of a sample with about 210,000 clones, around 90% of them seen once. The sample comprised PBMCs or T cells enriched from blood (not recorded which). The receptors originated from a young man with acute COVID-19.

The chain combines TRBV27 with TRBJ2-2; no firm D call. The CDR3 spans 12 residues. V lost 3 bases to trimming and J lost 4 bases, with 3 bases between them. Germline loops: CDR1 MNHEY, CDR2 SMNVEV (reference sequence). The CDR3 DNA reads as TGTGCCAGCAGTTTTAGCACCGGGGAGCTGTTTTTT. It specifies CASSFSTGELFF.

The CDR3 sequence: CASSLGGRTDTQYF. CDR3 DNA sequence: TGTGCCAGCAGCTTAGGGGGCAGAACAGATACGCAGTATTTT. The J gene is TRBJ2-3, the V gene TRBV7-3; possibly TRBD1 for D (6 bases). Germline V gives CDR1 SGHTA, CDR2 FQGTGA. The V end was cut by 2 bases, the J end by 3 bases, with 9 bases between. The CDR3 runs 14 residues. Full variable domain (remainder filled in from reference TRBV7-3 and TRBJ2-3): GAGVSQTPSNKVTEKGKYVELRCDPISGHTALYWYRQSLGQGPEFLIYFQGTGAADDSGLPNDRFFAVRPEGSVSTLKIQRTERGDSAVYLCASSLGGRTDTQYFGPGTRLTVL.

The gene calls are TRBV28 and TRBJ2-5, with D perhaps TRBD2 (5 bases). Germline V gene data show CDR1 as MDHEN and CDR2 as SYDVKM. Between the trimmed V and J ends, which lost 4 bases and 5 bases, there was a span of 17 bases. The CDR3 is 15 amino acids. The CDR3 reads CASSSGLPGEETQYF. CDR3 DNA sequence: TGTGCCAGCAGTTCCGGCCTCCCCGGGGAGGAGACCCAGTACTTC.

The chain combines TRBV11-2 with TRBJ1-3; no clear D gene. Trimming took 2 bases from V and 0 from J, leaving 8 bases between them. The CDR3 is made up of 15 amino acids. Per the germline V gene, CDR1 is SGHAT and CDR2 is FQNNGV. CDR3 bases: TGTGCCAGCAGCTTATCGGTGAACTCTGGAAACACCATATATTTT. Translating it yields CASSLSVNSGNTIYF. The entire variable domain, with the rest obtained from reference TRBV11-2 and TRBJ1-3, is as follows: EAGVAQSPRYKIIEKRQSVAFWCNPISGHATLYWYQQILGQGPKLLIQFQNNGVVDDSQLPKDRFSAERLKGVDSTLKIQPAKLEDSAVYLCASSLSVNSGNTIYFGEGSWLTVV.

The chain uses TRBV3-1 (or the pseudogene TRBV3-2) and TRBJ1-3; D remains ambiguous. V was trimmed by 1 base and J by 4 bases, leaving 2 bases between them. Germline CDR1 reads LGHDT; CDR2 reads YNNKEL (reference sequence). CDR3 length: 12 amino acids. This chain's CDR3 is CASSQVGNTIYF. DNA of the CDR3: TGTGCCAGCAGCCAAGTAGGAAACACCATATATTTT.

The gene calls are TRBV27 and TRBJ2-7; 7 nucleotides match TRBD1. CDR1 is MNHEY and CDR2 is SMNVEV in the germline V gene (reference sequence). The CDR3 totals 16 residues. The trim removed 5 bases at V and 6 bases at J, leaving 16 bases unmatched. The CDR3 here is CASSPPPGQVIGEQYF. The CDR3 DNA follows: TGTGCCAGCAGTCCCCCTCCAGGACAGGTTATTGGCGAGCAGTACTTC.

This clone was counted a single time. CDR3 nucleotide sequence: TGTGCCAGCAGCCTCGACAGGGTCCTGGAGACCCAGTACTTC. Translation gives CASSLDRVLETQYF. This chain joins TRBV3-1 (or the pseudogene TRBV3-2) and TRBJ2-5; 7 nucleotides align to TRBD1. In germline, CDR1 is LGHDT, CDR2 YNNKEL (reference sequence). The V gene end was trimmed by 4 bases and the J gene end by 5 bases; junction bases not matched to a gene: 7. CDR3 size: 14 residues.

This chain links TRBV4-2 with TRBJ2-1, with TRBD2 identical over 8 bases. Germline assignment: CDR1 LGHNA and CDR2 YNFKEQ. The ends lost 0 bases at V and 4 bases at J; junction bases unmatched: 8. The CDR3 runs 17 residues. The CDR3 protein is CASSQDVLAGPYNEQFF. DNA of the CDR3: TGTGCCAGCAGCCAAGATGTTCTAGCGGGCCCTTACAATGAGCAGTTCTTC.